The 11 T cell receptor beta chains listed next were all sequenced from one sample in a study of PD-1 blockade in mismatch repair-deficient tumors. Data came from immunoSEQ multiplex PCR; TCRdb stores just in-frame clones and leaves some out. The sample holds some 27,000 clones, 65% to 85% seen once. This material consisted of PBMCs, taken before pembrolizumab treatment. The source is an adult with mismatch repair-deficient cancer.

The rearrangement uses TRBV28 and TRBJ2-7; 12 bases are shared with TRBD1. The CDR3 length is 20 residues. CDR1 and CDR2 from the germline V gene are MDHEN and SYDVKM. V dropped 3 bases and J dropped 5; count of bases not matched to a gene: 20. In DNA form, the CDR3 reads TGTGCCAGCAGTTTTTCCCTCGTTTTTTACGGGACAGGGGGCGAACACGAGCAGTACTTC. As protein: CASSFSLVFYGTGGEHEQYF.

J is TRBJ2-1 and V is TRBV11-2; tentative D call: TRBD1 (6 bases). The CDR3 has 14 amino acids. The germline gives CDR1 SGHAT, CDR2 FQNNGV. V lost 2 bases to trimming and J lost 5 bases, with 10 bases between them. Written as DNA, the CDR3 is TGTGCCAGCAGCTTAATCAGGGGTAACAATGAGCAGTTCTTC. Its protein product is CASSLIRGNNEQFF.

CDR3 coding DNA: TGTGCCAGCAGCTTTGCTAGCGGTGAGCAGTTCTTC. Translating gives CASSFASGEQFF. This chain connects TRBV7-3 to TRBJ2-1; 7 bases are shared with TRBD2. The CDR3 length is 12 residues. V was pared by 3 bases and J by 9 bases, with 2 bases of the junction left unmatched. CDR1 is SGHTA, CDR2 FQGTGA, per germline.

The genes are TRBV6-1 and TRBJ2-3; weak D call: TRBD1 (6 bases). CDR1 is MNHNS, CDR2 SASEGT, per germline. The germline V and J ends were trimmed by 8 bases and 4 bases, with 13 bases remaining between them. The CDR3 loop spans 13 amino acids. In DNA form, the CDR3 reads TGTGCCAGCCTCGTGGGGGCCCCAGATACGCAGTATTTT. The encoded protein is CASLVGAPDTQYF.

The chain carries TRBV27 and TRBJ1-4, with D uncertain. V gave up 2 bases and J gave up 8 bases, with 3 bases separating them. CDR1 and CDR2 from the germline V gene are MNHEY and SMNVEV (reference sequence). This CDR3 region has 11 residues. CDR3 coding DNA: TGTGCCAGCAGTTTAGGCGAAAAACTGTTTTTT. Translating it yields CASSLGEKLFF.

On this clone: Mismatch with germline at one junction end may stem from a read error. V gene TRBV9 combines with J gene TRBJ2-2; D might be TRBD2 (5 bases). Germline V CDR1 and CDR2: SGDLS, YYNGEE. CDR3 length equals 15 residues. CDR3 coding DNA: TGTGCCAGCAGCGTAGACAGAGGGAGTCACCGGGGAGCTGTTTTT. Protein sequence: CASSVDRGSHRGAVF.

V usage is TRBV4-1 and J usage is TRBJ1-2; D is unclear. CDR3 length: 13 residues. Trimming stripped 2 bases from V and 2 bases from J, with 6 bases between. Germline-derived CDR1 and CDR2 are MGHRA and YSYEKL. The CDR3 region has the DNA TGCGCCAGCAGCCAACTACCGAACTATGGCTACACCTTC. Its translation: CASSQLPNYGYTF.

The rearrangement uses TRBV14 and TRBJ1-2; 8 bases line up with TRBD1. The trim removed 2 bases at V and 4 bases at J, leaving 6 bases unmatched. CDR1 and CDR2 from the germline V gene are SGHDN and FVKESK. The CDR3 spans 15 residues. The CDR3 here is CASSQWTGWSYGYTF. The CDR3 DNA reads as TGTGCCAGCAGCCAATGGACAGGGTGGAGCTATGGCTACACCTTC.

The V and J genes are TRBV5-6 and TRBJ1-3, with TRBD1 matching over 7 bases. CDR3 length equals 18 residues. V lost 0 bases, J lost 3 bases, and 12 bases stayed unmatched. Germline V lookup: CDR1 SGHDT, CDR2 YYEEEE. CDR3 sequence (DNA): TGTGCCAGCAGCTTGGTTGGAGAGGGGGCAGAATATGGAAACACCATATATTTT. This encodes CASSLVGEGAEYGNTIYF.

The chain links TRBV4-1 to TRBJ1-2, with 7 bases lining up with TRBD1. After removal of 6 bases from V and 8 bases from J, the junction contained 21 bases not matched to a gene. The CDR3 loop spans 17 amino acids. The germline gives CDR1 MGHRA, CDR2 YSYEKL. In DNA form, the CDR3 reads TGCGCCAGCAGGGATCTTACAGGGGCGCCCTTTAACTGGGGCTACACCTTC. As protein: CASRDLTGAPFNWGYTF.

This chain links TRBV9 with TRBJ2-1; D might be TRBD2 (6 bases). Per germline, CDR1 SGDLS and CDR2 YYNGEE. The CDR3 has 12 amino acids. Trimming stripped 4 bases from V and 10 bases from J, with 12 bases between. The CDR3 region is CASSMNRGEQFF. The CDR3 DNA sequence: TGTGCCAGCAGCATGAACCGGGGGGAGCAGTTCTTC. Filled out from reference TRBV9 and TRBJ2-1, the complete variable domain reads DSGVTQTPKHLITATGQRVTLRCSPRSGDLSVYWYQQSLDQGLQFLIQYYNGEERAKGNILERFSAQQFPDLHSELNLSSLELGDSALYFCASSMNRGEQFFGPGTRLTVL.